This TCR beta chain was recorded in a study of T-cell reconstitution after alpha-beta-depleted transplantation in children. With 4 bases clipped from V and 1 base from J, the junction kept 4 bases outside the gene matches. This CDR3 has 17 residues. Looked up from germline, CDR1 is SEHNR and CDR2 is FQNEAQ (reference sequence). A library of TCRbeta sequences, prepared with unique molecular identifiers, was generated. TCRdb re-called the PCR reads through MiXCR, storing one row per CDR3 protein. The table shows some 200,000 distinct CDR3 sequences, with 6.5% to 7.5% occurring only once. Sample: PBMCs from the stem cell graft donor, taken from the stem cell graft. The clonotype comes from a human donor who donated a stem cell graft to a child with Wiskott-Aldrich syndrome. The chain combines TRBV7-9 with TRBJ2-7; 16 bases map to TRBD2. The CDR3, as DNA: TGTGCCAGCAGCTCGGGACTAGCGGGAGGGCGGTCCTACGAGCAGTACTTC. Amino acids: CASSSGLAGGRSYEQYF.